These 26 T cell receptor beta chains were sequenced from one sample in a study of T cell responses to AZD1222 COVID-19 vaccine. The protocol was immunoSEQ multiplex PCR, while the TCRdb copy is restricted to in-frame clones and leaves out a portion. The data hold about 140,000 clones, with approximately 92% observed a single time. Source: peripheral blood, taken on day 0 of AZD1222 vaccination. The receptors here all came from an adult in good health.

The chain links TRBV3-1 (or the pseudogene TRBV3-2) to TRBJ2-5; possibly TRBD2 for D (6 bases). With 3 bases removed from V and 4 bases from J, the gap between germline ends came to 18 bases. CDR1 is LGHDT and CDR2 is YNNKEL in the germline V gene (reference sequence). This CDR3 comprises 16 residues. In DNA form, the CDR3 reads TGTGCCAGCAGCCAGCCTCCGGAGGTGGGGGGAGAGACCCAGTACTTC. This encodes CASSQPPEVGGETQYF.

The chain links TRBV7-9 to TRBJ1-3; tentatively, D is TRBD1 (5 bases). Germline loops: CDR1 SEHNR, CDR2 FQNEAQ (reference sequence). V lost 5 bases to trimming and J lost 4 bases, with 12 bases between them. CDR3 size: 14 residues. The CDR3 loop is CASSPSGRGNTIYF. For the CDR3, the DNA is TGTGCCAGCAGCCCGTCGGGACGGGGAAACACCATATATTTT. Supplemented by reference TRBV7-9 and TRBJ1-3, the full variable domain reads DTGVSQNPRHKITKRGQNVTFRCDPISEHNRLYWYRQTLGQGPEFLTYFQNEAQLEKSRLLSDRFSAERPKGSFSTLEIQRTEQGDSAMYLCASSPSGRGNTIYFGEGSWLTVV.

V usage is TRBV7-3 and J usage is TRBJ1-1; a possible D gene is TRBD1 (5 bases). Germline lookup yields CDR1 SGHTA and CDR2 FQGTGA. This CDR3 is built from 12 residues. V lost 4 bases, J lost 7 bases, and 10 bases lay in between. Here the CDR3 DNA reads TGTGCCAGCAGCTACATGGGGGGTGAAGCTTTCTTT. Translation gives CASSYMGGEAFF. The whole variable domain, remainder taken from reference TRBV7-3 and TRBJ1-1, is GAGVSQTPSNKVTEKGKYVELRCDPISGHTALYWYRQSLGQGPEFLIYFQGTGAADDSGLPNDRFFAVRPEGSVSTLKIQRTERGDSAVYLCASSYMGGEAFFGQGTRLTVV.

V usage is TRBV19 and J usage is TRBJ2-5, with unresolved D. V dropped 6 bases and J dropped 5 bases, with 10 bases sitting between them. Germline V gene sequence: CDR1 LNHDA, CDR2 SQIVND (reference sequence). The CDR3 spans 12 residues. The CDR3: CASRQSGETQYF. The CDR3 bases are TGTGCCAGTAGACAATCTGGGGAGACCCAGTACTTC.

This clone occurred a few times. The chain joins TRBV30 to TRBJ1-1; a possible D gene is TRBD1 (5 bases). The CDR3 has 17 residues. Trimming removed 3 bases from V and 3 bases from J, with 23 bases in between. Germline V gives CDR1 GTSNPN, CDR2 SVGIG (reference sequence). The chain's CDR3 is CAWSSWQGAGGDTEAFF. The CDR3 DNA follows: TGTGCCTGGAGCTCTTGGCAGGGAGCAGGCGGAGACACTGAAGCTTTCTTT.

The chain carries TRBV16 and TRBJ1-1; possibly TRBD1 for D (5 bases). Germline V lookup: CDR1 KGHSY, CDR2 FQNENV. There are 17 residues in the CDR3. V shed 0 bases and J shed 2 bases, with 16 bases lying between them. The DNA for the CDR3 is TGTGCCAGCAGCCAATCCTGGTATCGACAGCCAAACACTGAAGCTTTCTTT. Translating it yields CASSQSWYRQPNTEAFF. The full variable domain, rest sourced from reference TRBV16 and TRBJ1-1, is GEEVAQTPKHLVRGEGQKAKLYCAPIKGHSYVFWYQQVLKNEFKFLISFQNENVFDETGMPKERFSAKCLPNSPCSLEIQATKLEDSAVYFCASSQSWYRQPNTEAFFGQGTRLTVV.

This sequence joins TRBV7-2 and TRBJ1-5; 9 bases match TRBD1. Germline V gene lookup returns CDR1 SGHTA and CDR2 FQGNSA. The length of the CDR3 is 14 residues. The V segment lost 5 bases and the J segment 4 bases; nucleotides outside the gene matches: 3. The CDR3 region is CASSPGTGNQPQHF. The DNA of the CDR3 is TGTGCCAGCAGCCCCGGGACAGGGAATCAGCCCCAGCATTTT. The full variable domain, with the rest looked up from reference TRBV7-2 and TRBJ1-5, is GAGVSQSPSNKVTEKGKDVELRCDPISGHTALYWYRQSLGQGLEFLIYFQGNSAPDKSGLPSDRFSAERTGGSVSTLTIQRTQQEDSAVYLCASSPGTGNQPQHFGDGTRLSIL.

The chain combines TRBV25-1 with TRBJ1-5; D is ambiguous. V lost 1 base to trimming and J lost 4 bases, with 5 bases between them. This CDR3 is built from 13 residues. CDR1 and CDR2 from the germline V gene are MGHDK and SYGVNS. In nucleotides, the CDR3 is TGTGCCAGCAGTGAATTAGGGAATCAGCCCCAGCATTTT. As protein: CASSELGNQPQHF.

This clone was observed a single time. The gene calls are TRBV10-3 and TRBJ1-4, with a possible D match to TRBD1 (6 bases). CDR1 and CDR2 (germline): ENHRY, SYGVKD. The CDR3 consists of 16 residues. Trimming removed 6 bases at V and 7 bases at J, with 21 bases between. CDR3: CAISAEGGRGSEKLFF. In nucleotides, the CDR3 is TGTGCCATCAGCGCGGAGGGGGGTAGAGGAAGTGAAAAACTGTTTTTT.

V and J are TRBV2 and TRBJ2-7, with TRBD2 matching 8 bases. Germline CDR1 is SNHLY and CDR2 is FYNNEI. There are 16 residues in the CDR3. The ends lost 6 bases at V and 0 bases at J; junction bases unmatched: 10. The CDR3 is CASRGAGAASSYEQYF. The CDR3 bases are TGTGCCAGCAGGGGAGCGGGAGCTGCTAGCTCCTACGAGCAGTACTTC.

The V call is TRBV10-1, the J call TRBJ1-1, with a possible D match to TRBD1 (6 bases). Germline CDR1 reads WNHNN; CDR2 reads SYGVQD (reference sequence). This CDR3 has 13 residues. V was trimmed by 6 bases and J by 2 bases, leaving 10 bases between them. The CDR3 reads CASRRTANTEAFF. In DNA form, the CDR3 reads TGCGCCAGCAGAAGGACAGCCAACACTGAAGCTTTCTTT.

The rearrangement links TRBV28 to TRBJ2-1, with TRBD2 matching over 7 bases. Germline assignment: CDR1 MDHEN and CDR2 SYDVKM. The CDR3 contains 17 residues. The J segment lost 0 bases and the V segment lost 3 bases, leaving 8 bases of the junction unmatched. The CDR3 DNA follows: TGTGCCAGCAGTTTCGATAGCGGGTTCTACTCCTACAATGAGCAGTTCTTC. Protein product: CASSFDSGFYSYNEQFF.

The chain couples TRBV5-1 to TRBJ1-5; a possible D gene is TRBD1 (5 bases). V was shortened by 0 bases and J by 0 bases, with 7 bases between the two germline ends. CDR3 size: 15 residues. CDR1 and CDR2 (germline): SGHRS, YFSETQ. The CDR3 DNA is TGCGCCAGCAGCTTGGGCGGGGCTAGCAATCAGCCCCAGCATTTT. This translates into CASSLGGASNQPQHF.

This rearrangement joins TRBV10-3 to TRBJ1-2; D is perhaps TRBD1 (6 bases). V was cut by 1 base and J by 8 bases, with 14 bases left in between. The germline gives CDR1 ENHRY, CDR2 SYGVKD. The CDR3 contains 14 residues. CDR3 region: CAISELDRPLGYTF. The CDR3 DNA follows: TGTGCCATCAGTGAGTTGGACAGACCTTTGGGCTACACCTTC.

This rearrangement joins TRBV2 to TRBJ1-5, with 8 bases lining up with TRBD1. Looked up from germline, CDR1 is SNHLY and CDR2 is FYNNEI. V dropped 3 bases and J dropped 4; count of bases not matched to a gene: 2. This CDR3 is 14 amino acids long. CDR3 DNA sequence: TGTGCCAGCAGTGATCGACAGGGGAATCAGCCCCAGCATTTT. This codes for CASSDRQGNQPQHF.

Comments on this clone: Different DNA sequences within this sample yield the same CDR3. The chain carries TRBV30 and TRBJ1-5; D is perhaps TRBD1 (5 bases). The germline gives CDR1 GTSNPN, CDR2 SVGIG (reference sequence). CDR3 length equals 13 residues. The V and J ends lost 1 base and 4 bases respectively, with 8 bases between them. The CDR3 region is CAWSGKGNQPQHF. The CDR3 DNA is TGTGCCTGGAGTGGGAAGGGGAATCAGCCCCAGCATTTT.

V gene TRBV20-1 combines with J gene TRBJ2-2; D remains ambiguous. Trimming shortened V by 5 bases and J by 4 bases, and 5 bases separated the two germline ends. This CDR3 is built from 11 residues. CDR1 DFQATT and CDR2 SNEGSKA come from the germline V gene (reference sequence). CDR3: CSAGLTGELFF. The CDR3 region has the DNA TGCAGTGCTGGTCTCACCGGGGAGCTGTTTTTT.

The rearrangement uses TRBV5-1 and TRBJ2-7; D gene unclear. Trimming pared 0 bases from V and 0 bases from J, leaving 7 bases between. The CDR3 spans 14 residues. Germline CDR1 reads SGHRS; CDR2 reads YFSETQ. This CDR3 reads CASSLAPSSYEQYF. DNA of the CDR3: TGCGCCAGCAGCTTGGCCCCGAGCTCCTACGAGCAGTACTTC.

The chain carries TRBV19 and TRBJ2-7; the D gene could be TRBD1 or TRBD2 (5 bases each). CDR1 is LNHDA, CDR2 SQIVND, per germline (reference sequence). V dropped 6 bases and J dropped 3 bases, with 15 bases sitting between them. The CDR3 runs to 14 residues. CDR3 residues: CASRERGRSYEQYF. The CDR3 coding sequence is TGTGCCAGTAGGGAGAGGGGCAGAAGCTACGAGCAGTACTTC.

V usage is TRBV7-8 and J usage is TRBJ1-2; a possible D gene is TRBD1 (5 bases). The CDR3 contains 15 residues. CDR1 and CDR2 (germline): SGHVS, FQNEAQ. V dropped 5 bases and J dropped 5 bases, with 18 bases sitting between them. The CDR3 DNA follows: TGTGCCAGCAGCGCCCACCCGACAGAAATATATGGCTACACCTTC. Translated: CASSAHPTEIYGYTF. The full variable domain, rest sourced from reference TRBV7-8 and TRBJ1-2, is GAGVSQSPRYKVAKRGQDVALRCDPISGHVSLFWYQQALGQGPEFLTYFQNEAQLDKSGLPSDRFFAERPEGSVSTLKIQRTQQEDSAVYLCASSAHPTEIYGYTFGSGTRLTVV.

The chain's CDR3 is CASSLRQGSTEAFF. CDR3 coding DNA: TGCGCCAGCAGCCTAAGACAGGGGTCGACTGAAGCTTTCTTT. The chain carries TRBV5-1 and TRBJ1-1; 8 nucleotides line up with TRBD1. V lost 4 bases and J lost 5; bases outside the gene matches: 7. The CDR3 totals 14 residues. CDR1 is SGHRS and CDR2 is YFSETQ in the germline V gene.

The chain employs TRBV2 and TRBJ1-4, with D possibly TRBD1 on 5 matching bases. The V gene's germline CDR1 is SNHLY and CDR2 FYNNEI. The CDR3 is 13 residues long. Trimming left V 7 bases short and J 8 bases short, with 14 bases between. The CDR3 DNA reads TGTGCCAGCACCAGGGACGGAGGGGAAAAACTGTTTTTT. Amino acid sequence: CASTRDGGEKLFF.

The V gene is TRBV7-8, the J gene TRBJ2-7; D is possibly TRBD2 (7 bases). Trimming shortened V by 0 bases and J by 4 bases, and 16 bases separated the two germline ends. Germline CDR1 is SGHVS and CDR2 is FQNEAQ. This CDR3 has 16 amino acids. The CDR3 region has the DNA TGTGCCAGCAGCTTAGCGCGCGGGGGCCAAAATTACGAGCAGTACTTC. Encoded protein: CASSLARGGQNYEQYF.

The rearrangement joins TRBV30 to TRBJ2-1; 8 positions match TRBD1. The V gene's germline CDR1 is GTSNPN and CDR2 SVGIG (reference sequence). The CDR3 contains 14 residues. Trimming removed 2 bases from V and 3 bases from J; junction bases left unmatched: 3. The CDR3 DNA follows: TGTGCCTGGAGTACAGGACAGGGCTACAATGAGCAGTTCTTC. Its translation: CAWSTGQGYNEQFF.

The chain's CDR3 is CASSYAGQGVPYGYTF. DNA for the CDR3: TGTGCCAGCAGTTACGCTGGACAGGGCGTTCCCTATGGCTACACCTTC. This chain joins TRBV6-6 and TRBJ1-2; 8 bases agree with TRBD1. The V gene end was trimmed by 2 bases and the J gene end by 4 bases; junction bases not matched to a gene: 9. In germline, CDR1 is MNHNY, CDR2 SVGAGI (reference sequence). The CDR3 runs to 16 residues.

A single count supports this clone. The V call is TRBV10-3, the J call TRBJ2-5, with TRBD1 as a possible D gene (5 bases). CDR3 length: 14 amino acids. Per the germline V gene, CDR1 is ENHRY and CDR2 is SYGVKD. Deletions cut 3 bases from V and 1 base from J, with 9 bases between. The CDR3 sequence is CAISEVQAQETQYF. Here the CDR3 DNA reads TGTGCCATCAGTGAAGTACAGGCCCAAGAGACCCAGTACTTC.